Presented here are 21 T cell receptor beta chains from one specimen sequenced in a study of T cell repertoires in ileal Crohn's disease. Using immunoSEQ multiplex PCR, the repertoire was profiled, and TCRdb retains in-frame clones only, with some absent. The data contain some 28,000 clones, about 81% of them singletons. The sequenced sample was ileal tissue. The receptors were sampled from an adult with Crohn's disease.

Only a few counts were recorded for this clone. Here the CDR3 DNA reads TGTGCCACCAGCACTGGACTTAGCGGGGGGCGGGAGACCCAGTACTTC. It yields the protein CATSTGLSGGRETQYF. The chain joins TRBV15 to TRBJ2-5, with 10 nucleotides matching TRBD2. V lost 4 bases to trimming and J lost 5 bases; unmatched junction nucleotides: 10. Looked up from germline, CDR1 is LNHNV and CDR2 is YYDKDF (reference sequence). The CDR3 extends over 16 amino acids.

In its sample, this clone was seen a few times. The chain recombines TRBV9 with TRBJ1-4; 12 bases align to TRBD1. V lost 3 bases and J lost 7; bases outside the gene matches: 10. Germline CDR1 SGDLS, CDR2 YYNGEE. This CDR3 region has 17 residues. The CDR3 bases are TGTGCCAGCAGCGGCCGGGACAGGGGGCGCCGGGGTGAAAAACTGTTTTTT. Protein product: CASSGRDRGRRGEKLFF.

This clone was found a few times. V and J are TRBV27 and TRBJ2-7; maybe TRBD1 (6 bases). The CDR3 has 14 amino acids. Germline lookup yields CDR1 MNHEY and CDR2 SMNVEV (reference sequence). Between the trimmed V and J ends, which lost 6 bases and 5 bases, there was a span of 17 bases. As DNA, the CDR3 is TGTGCCAGCAGGCCGACAGGTTCCCTGGACGAGCAGTACTTC. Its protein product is CASRPTGSLDEQYF.

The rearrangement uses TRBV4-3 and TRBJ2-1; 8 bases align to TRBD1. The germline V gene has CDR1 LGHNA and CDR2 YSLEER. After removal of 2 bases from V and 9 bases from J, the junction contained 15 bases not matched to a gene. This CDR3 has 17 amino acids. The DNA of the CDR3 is TGCGCCAGCAGCCAAAGTTTCTGGACAGGGTCATCCCCTGAGCAGTTCTTC. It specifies CASSQSFWTGSSPEQFF.

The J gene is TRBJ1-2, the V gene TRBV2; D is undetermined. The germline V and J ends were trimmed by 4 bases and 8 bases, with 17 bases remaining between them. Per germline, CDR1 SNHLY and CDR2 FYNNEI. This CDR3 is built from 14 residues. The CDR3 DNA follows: TGTGCCAGCAGTGTCGGGGAGAGCTACGGCGGCTACACCTTC. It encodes CASSVGESYGGYTF.

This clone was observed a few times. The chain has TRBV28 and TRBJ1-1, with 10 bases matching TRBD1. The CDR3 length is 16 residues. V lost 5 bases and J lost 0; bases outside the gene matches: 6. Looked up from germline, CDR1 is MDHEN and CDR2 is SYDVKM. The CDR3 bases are TGTGCCAGCAGTCCAGACAGGGGGCTCATGAACACTGAAGCTTTCTTT. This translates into CASSPDRGLMNTEAFF.

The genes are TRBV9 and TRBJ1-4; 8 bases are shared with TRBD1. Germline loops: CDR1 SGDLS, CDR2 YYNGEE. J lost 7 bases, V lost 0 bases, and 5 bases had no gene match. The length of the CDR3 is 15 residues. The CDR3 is CASSVGTGLAEKLFF. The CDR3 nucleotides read TGTGCCAGCAGCGTAGGGACAGGGTTGGCTGAAAAACTGTTTTTT.

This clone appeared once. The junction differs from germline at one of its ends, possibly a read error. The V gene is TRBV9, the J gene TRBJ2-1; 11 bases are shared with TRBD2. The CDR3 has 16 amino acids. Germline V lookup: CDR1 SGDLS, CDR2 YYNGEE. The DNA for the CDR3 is TGTGCCAGCAACGTAGACCCTAGCGGGGGGCCCAATGAGCAGTTCTTC. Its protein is CASNVDPSGGPNEQFF.

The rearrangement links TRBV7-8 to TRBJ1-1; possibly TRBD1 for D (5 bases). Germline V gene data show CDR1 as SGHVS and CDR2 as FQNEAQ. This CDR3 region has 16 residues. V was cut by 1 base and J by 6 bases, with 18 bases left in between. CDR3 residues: CASSLVRQRTKSEAFF. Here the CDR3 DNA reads TGTGCCAGCAGCTTAGTCCGACAGAGAACTAAATCTGAAGCTTTCTTT.

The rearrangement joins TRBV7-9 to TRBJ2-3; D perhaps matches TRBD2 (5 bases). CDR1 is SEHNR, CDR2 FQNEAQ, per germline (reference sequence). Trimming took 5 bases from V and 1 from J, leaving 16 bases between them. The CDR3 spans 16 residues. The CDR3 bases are TGTGCCAGCAGCCCCATGGGAGCGACGGGCACAGATACGCAGTATTTT. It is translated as CASSPMGATGTDTQYF.

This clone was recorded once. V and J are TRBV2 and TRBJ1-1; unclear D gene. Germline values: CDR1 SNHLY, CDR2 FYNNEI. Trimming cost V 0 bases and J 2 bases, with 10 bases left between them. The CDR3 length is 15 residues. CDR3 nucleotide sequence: TGTGCCAGCAGTGAAGCGTGGGGAGTAAACACTGAAGCTTTCTTT. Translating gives CASSEAWGVNTEAFF.

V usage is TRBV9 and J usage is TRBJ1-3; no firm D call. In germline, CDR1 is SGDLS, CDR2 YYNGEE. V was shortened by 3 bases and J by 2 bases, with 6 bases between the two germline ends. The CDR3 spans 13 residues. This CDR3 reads CASSGSPGNTIYF. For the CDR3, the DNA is TGTGCCAGCAGCGGGAGTCCTGGAAACACCATATATTTT.

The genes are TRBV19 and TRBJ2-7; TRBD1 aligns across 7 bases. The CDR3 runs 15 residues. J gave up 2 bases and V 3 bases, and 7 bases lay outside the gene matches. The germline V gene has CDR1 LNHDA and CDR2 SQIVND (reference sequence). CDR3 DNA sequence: TGTGCCAGTAGTATTTCCGGACAGGACGCCTACGAGCAGTACTTC. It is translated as CASSISGQDAYEQYF.

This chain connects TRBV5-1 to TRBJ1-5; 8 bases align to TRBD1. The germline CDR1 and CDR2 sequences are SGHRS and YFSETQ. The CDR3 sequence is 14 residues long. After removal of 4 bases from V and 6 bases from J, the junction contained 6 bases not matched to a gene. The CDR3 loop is CASSLQGGGQPQHF. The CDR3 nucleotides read TGCGCCAGCAGCCTACAGGGGGGCGGTCAGCCCCAGCATTTT.

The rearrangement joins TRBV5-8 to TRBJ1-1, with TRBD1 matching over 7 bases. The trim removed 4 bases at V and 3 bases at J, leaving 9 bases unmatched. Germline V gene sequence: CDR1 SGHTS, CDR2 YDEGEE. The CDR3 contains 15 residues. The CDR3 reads CASSTRQGLDTEAFF. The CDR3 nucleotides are TGTGCCAGCAGCACCCGACAGGGTTTGGACACTGAAGCTTTCTTT.

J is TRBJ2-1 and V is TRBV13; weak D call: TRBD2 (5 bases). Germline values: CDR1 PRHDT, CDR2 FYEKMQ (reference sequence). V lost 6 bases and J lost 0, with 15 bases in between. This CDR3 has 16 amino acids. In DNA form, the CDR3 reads TGTGCCAGCAGACTCCCTCCTGGGAGCTCCTACAATGAGCAGTTCTTC. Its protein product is CASRLPPGSSYNEQFF.

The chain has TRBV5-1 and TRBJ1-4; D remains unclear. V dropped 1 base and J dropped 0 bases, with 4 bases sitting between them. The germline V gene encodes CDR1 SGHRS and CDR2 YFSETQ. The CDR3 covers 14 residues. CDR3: CASSLRATNEKLFF. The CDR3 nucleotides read TGCGCCAGCAGCTTGAGAGCAACTAATGAAAAACTGTTTTTT.

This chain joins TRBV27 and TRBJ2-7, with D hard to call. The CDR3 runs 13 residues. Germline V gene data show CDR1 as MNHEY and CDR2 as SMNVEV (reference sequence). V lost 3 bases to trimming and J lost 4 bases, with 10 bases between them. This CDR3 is CASSFSRYYEQYF. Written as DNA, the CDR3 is TGTGCCAGCAGTTTCTCCAGATATTACGAGCAGTACTTC.

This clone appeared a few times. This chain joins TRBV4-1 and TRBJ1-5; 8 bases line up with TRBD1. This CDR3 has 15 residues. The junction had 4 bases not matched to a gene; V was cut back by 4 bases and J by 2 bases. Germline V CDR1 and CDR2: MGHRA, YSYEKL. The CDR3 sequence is CASSPTGQGNQPQHF. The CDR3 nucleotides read TGCGCCAGCAGCCCTACGGGACAGGGCAATCAGCCCCAGCATTTT.

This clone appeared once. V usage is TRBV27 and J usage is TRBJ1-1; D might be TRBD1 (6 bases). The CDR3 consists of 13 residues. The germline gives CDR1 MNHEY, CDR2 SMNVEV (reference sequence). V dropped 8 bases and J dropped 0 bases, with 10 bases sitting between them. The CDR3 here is CASQGFMNTEAFF. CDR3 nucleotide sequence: TGTGCCAGCCAGGGGTTCATGAACACTGAAGCTTTCTTT.

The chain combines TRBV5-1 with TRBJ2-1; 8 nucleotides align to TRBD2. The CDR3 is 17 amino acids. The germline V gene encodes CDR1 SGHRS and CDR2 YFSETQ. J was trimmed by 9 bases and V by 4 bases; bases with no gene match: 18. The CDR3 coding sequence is TGCGCCAGCAGCCCCGGGGGGGTGCGGGGGAATTTTGGTGAGCAGTTCTTC. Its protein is CASSPGGVRGNFGEQFF.